The TCR beta chain described here comes from a study of blood T cell repertoires in COVID-19. Authors' methods: Reference gene primer amplification yielded estimated nucleated cell counts. Libraries were prepared by immunoSEQ multiplex PCR; TCRdb keeps only in-frame clonotypes and omits some of them. That table furnishes V, J and clone size, whereas the DNA furnished D and trimming. Altogether about 140,000 clones are present, roughly 84% being singletons, with the ten largest covering 5% to 6%. Germline V CDR1 and CDR2: SGHVS, FNYEAQ. The V end lost 3 bases, the J end lost 0 bases, and 7 bases lay between the germline ends. The CDR3 is 14 residues long.

The sequence derives from a middle-aged man with acute COVID-19. Sequenced material: PBMCs or T cells enriched from blood (not recorded which). This rearrangement joins TRBV7-6 to TRBJ2-3, with D possibly being TRBD1 (5 bases). CDR3 amino acids: CASSFAGSTDTQYF. CDR3 bases: TGTGCCAGCAGCTTCGCAGGGAGCACAGATACGCAGTATTTT.